The 21 T cell receptor beta chains reported below all come from one sample, sequenced in a study of CD8+ T cells in alopecia areata. cDNA reverse transcribed from extracted RNA served as the sequencing template. The method was immunoSEQ multiplex PCR; TCRdb's version includes in-frame clones alone and lacks a portion of them. The table includes 150,000 to 200,000 clones, roughly 58% detected once. Treatment noted: oral pan-JAK inhibitor, 5-10 mg twice daily. The sequencing here drew on CD4+ T cells sorted from blood, taken at approximately week 60, from a patient treated with tofacitinib. These TCRs come from a human donor with alopecia areata.

This chain joins TRBV4-1 and TRBJ2-2, with TRBD1 identical over 8 bases. Losses at the gene ends were 1 base for V and 8 bases for J; bases not matched to a gene: 6. The V gene's germline CDR1 is MGHRA and CDR2 YSYEKL. The CDR3 covers 15 residues. CDR3 loop: CASSQGDRSIGELFF. DNA of the CDR3: TGCGCCAGCAGCCAAGGGGACAGGTCTATAGGGGAGCTGTTTTTT.

The rearrangement links TRBV6-1 to TRBJ2-3, with TRBD1 matching over 7 bases. Germline loops: CDR1 MNHNS, CDR2 SASEGT. The CDR3 totals 14 residues. The J segment lost 4 bases and the V segment lost 7 bases, leaving 8 bases of the junction unmatched. DNA for the CDR3: TGTGCCAGCACCATGGGCAGGGGGTCAGATACGCAGTATTTT. Its translation: CASTMGRGSDTQYF.

The V gene is TRBV5-6, the J gene TRBJ1-5, with a possible D match to TRBD1 (5 bases). The germline V gene encodes CDR1 SGHDT and CDR2 YYEEEE. The CDR3 contains 12 residues. V was cut by 2 bases and J by 9 bases, with 9 bases left in between. The CDR3 DNA sequence: TGTGCCAGCAGCTTACAGGCATCGCCCCAGCATTTT. Translated, it gives CASSLQASPQHF. Full variable domain (outside the CDR3, taken from reference TRBV5-6 and TRBJ1-5): DAGVTQSPTHLIKTRGQQVTLRCSPKSGHDTVSWYQQALGQGPQFIFQYYEEEERQRGNFPDRFSGHQFPNYSSELNVNALLLGDSALYLCASSLQASPQHFGDGTRLSIL.

DNA for the CDR3: TGCAGCGCCACTAGCGGTGGAGAGACCCAGTACTTC. Translated: CSATSGGETQYF. V and J are TRBV29-1 and TRBJ2-5; TRBD2 agrees at 8 bases. This CDR3 comprises 12 residues. From germline, CDR1 is SQVTM and CDR2 ANQGSEA. The V and J ends lost 7 bases and 4 bases, in that order; junction bases with no gene match: 5. Using reference TRBV29-1 and TRBJ2-5 for the parts outside the CDR3, the full variable domain is SAVISQKPSRDICQRGTSLTIQCQVDSQVTMMFWYRQQPGQSLTLIATANQGSEATYESGFVIDKFPISRPNLTFSTLTVSNMSPEDSSIYLCSATSGGETQYFGPGTRLLVL.

The rearrangement uses TRBV5-6 and TRBJ1-2; 8 bases line up with TRBD1. CDR3 length: 15 amino acids. The V gene end was trimmed by 2 bases and the J gene end by 8 bases; junction bases not matched to a gene: 11. CDR1 is SGHDT, CDR2 YYEEEE, per germline. The CDR3, as DNA: TGTGCCAGCAGCTTACCCGGTAGGACAGGGCGAGGCTACACCTTC. Residues: CASSLPGRTGRGYTF.

V and J are TRBV11-2 and TRBJ2-1; 7 nucleotides line up with TRBD2. CDR1 is SGHAT and CDR2 is FQNNGV in the germline V gene. V dropped 5 bases and J dropped 3; count of bases not matched to a gene: 10. The CDR3 extends over 16 amino acids. Written as DNA, the CDR3 is TGTGCCAGCAGCCGCGCAAGCGGGGCGCGCTACAATGAGCAGTTCTTC. As protein: CASSRASGARYNEQFF. Together with reference TRBV11-2 and TRBJ2-1, the CDR3 gives the full variable domain: EAGVAQSPRYKIIEKRQSVAFWCNPISGHATLYWYQQILGQGPKLLIQFQNNGVVDDSQLPKDRFSAERLKGVDSTLKIQPAKLEDSAVYLCASSRASGARYNEQFFGPGTRLTVL.

The chain is built from TRBV6-6 and TRBJ1-4, with D hard to call. The V end was cut by 5 bases, the J end by 7 bases, with 11 bases between. Germline V gene lookup returns CDR1 MNHNY and CDR2 SVGAGI (reference sequence). CDR3 length: 13 residues. The CDR3 DNA reads as TGTGCCAGCAGTGTGAGGATCGCTGAAAAACTGTTTTTT. Translation gives CASSVRIAEKLFF.

This clone was seen a handful of times. The V and J genes are TRBV29-1 and TRBJ1-2; 8 bases are shared with TRBD1. The J segment lost 0 bases and the V segment lost 7 bases, leaving 10 bases of the junction unmatched. Germline V gene lookup returns CDR1 SQVTM and CDR2 ANQGSEA. The CDR3 totals 15 residues. CDR3: CSARGQEETNYGYTF. The CDR3 DNA follows: TGCAGCGCTCGGGGACAGGAAGAAACTAACTATGGCTACACCTTC. Looking up the rest from reference TRBV29-1 and TRBJ1-2 gives the full variable domain: SAVISQKPSRDICQRGTSLTIQCQVDSQVTMMFWYRQQPGQSLTLIATANQGSEATYESGFVIDKFPISRPNLTFSTLTVSNMSPEDSSIYLCSARGQEETNYGYTFGSGTRLTVV.

The V gene is TRBV10-3, the J gene TRBJ2-1; D not certain. V shed 5 bases and J shed 6 bases, with 11 bases lying between them. The CDR3 runs 13 residues. Germline V lookup: CDR1 ENHRY, CDR2 SYGVKD. CDR3 sequence reads: CAISSGTINEQFF. CDR3 nucleotides: TGTGCCATCAGTTCTGGTACCATCAATGAGCAGTTCTTC.

The chain carries TRBV19 and TRBJ1-5; D might be TRBD1 (6 bases). The V end was cut by 1 base, the J end by 0 bases, with 13 bases between. The CDR3 is made up of 17 amino acids. Germline CDR1 and CDR2: LNHDA and SQIVND (reference sequence). Written as DNA, the CDR3 is TGTGCCAGTAGTATAGTACCCGGGGGGCTTAGCAATCAGCCCCAGCATTTT. Amino acid sequence: CASSIVPGGLSNQPQHF.

The chain has TRBV7-8 and TRBJ2-7; D gene ambiguous. The CDR3 length is 13 residues. V was shortened by 1 base and J by 3 bases, with 7 bases between the two germline ends. From germline, CDR1 is SGHVS and CDR2 FQNEAQ. The CDR3 DNA sequence: TGTGCCAGCAGCTTAGTCCCCCTCTACGAGCAGTACTTC. The encoded protein is CASSLVPLYEQYF.

V and J are TRBV19 and TRBJ1-2; TRBD1 agrees at 8 bases. The length of the CDR3 is 16 residues. Germline CDR1 reads LNHDA; CDR2 reads SQIVND (reference sequence). The junction had 9 bases not matched to a gene; V was cut back by 2 bases and J by 4 bases. The CDR3 sequence: CASSIPRTGISYGYTF. CDR3 sequence (DNA): TGTGCCAGTAGTATACCCCGGACAGGGATAAGCTATGGCTACACCTTC.

The chain uses TRBV18 and TRBJ2-3; TRBD2 matches at 8 bases. The CDR3 extends over 16 amino acids. The V gene's germline CDR1 is KGHSH and CDR2 LQKENI. V shed 2 bases, J shed 6 bases, and the junction held 10 bases outside the gene matches. CDR3 coding DNA: TGTGCCAGCTCACCATCCGAAGCGGGGGTCAGCGATACGCAGTATTTT. Amino acid sequence: CASSPSEAGVSDTQYF.

The chain employs TRBV2 and TRBJ2-4; no definite D call. The germline V gene has CDR1 SNHLY and CDR2 FYNNEI. The CDR3 is 13 residues long. V was clipped by 4 bases and J by 11 bases, with 15 bases between them. The DNA for the CDR3 is TGTGCCAGCAGTGCCACAGCGCAGGCGGTTCAGTACTTC. This codes for CASSATAQAVQYF. The full variable domain, rest sourced from reference TRBV2 and TRBJ2-4, is EPEVTQTPSHQVTQMGQEVILRCVPISNHLYFYWYRQILGQKVEFLVSFYNNEISEKSEIFDDQFSVERPDGSNFTLKIRSTKLEDSAMYFCASSATAQAVQYFGAGTRLSVL.

The chain is built from TRBV4-1 and TRBJ2-5; D unclear. The ends were cut back, 0 bases at V and 4 bases at J, with 9 bases in the middle. This CDR3 spans 14 amino acids. In germline, CDR1 is MGHRA, CDR2 YSYEKL. The CDR3 sequence is CASSQDGVSETQYF. The CDR3 DNA reads TGCGCCAGCAGCCAAGATGGCGTTTCAGAGACCCAGTACTTC.

This clone has more than one count but fewer than ten. The rearrangement joins TRBV7-8 to TRBJ2-7, with D possibly matching TRBD1 (5 bases). The V end was cut by 4 bases, the J end by 0 bases, with 7 bases between. Germline lookup yields CDR1 SGHVS and CDR2 FQNEAQ. This CDR3 is built from 13 residues. The CDR3 sequence: CASSYRFSYEQYF. CDR3 in DNA: TGTGCCAGCAGCTACAGGTTCTCCTACGAGCAGTACTTC. Together with reference TRBV7-8 and TRBJ2-7, the CDR3 gives the full variable domain: GAGVSQSPRYKVAKRGQDVALRCDPISGHVSLFWYQQALGQGPEFLTYFQNEAQLDKSGLPSDRFFAERPEGSVSTLKIQRTQQEDSAVYLCASSYRFSYEQYFGPGTRLTVT.

This chain links TRBV19 with TRBJ1-2; 7 positions agree with TRBD1. The CDR3 loop spans 13 amino acids. The V segment lost 7 bases and the J segment 7 bases; nucleotides outside the gene matches: 9. Germline-derived CDR1 and CDR2 are LNHDA and SQIVND (reference sequence). The CDR3 DNA follows: TGTGCCAGTACCACAGGGGCTATGGTTGGCTACACCTTC. As protein: CASTTGAMVGYTF.

J is TRBJ1-2 and V is TRBV5-1, with a weak D call TRBD1 (5 bases). This CDR3 region has 15 residues. Trimming removed 0 bases from V and 4 bases from J, with 13 bases in between. CDR1 is SGHRS, CDR2 YFSETQ, per germline. Here the CDR3 DNA reads TGCGCCAGCAGCTTGGATTTAGGGACCGCCTATGGCTACACCTTC. Protein sequence: CASSLDLGTAYGYTF.

This clone was observed a handful of times. The chain employs TRBV19 and TRBJ2-2; D possibly matches TRBD1 or TRBD2 (6 bases each). Germline values: CDR1 LNHDA, CDR2 SQIVND (reference sequence). V lost 5 bases to trimming and J lost 6 bases, with 28 bases between them. This CDR3 is built from 19 residues. CDR3: CASSRGPLTRRKDAGELFF. CDR3 DNA sequence: TGTGCCAGTAGTCGGGGGCCCCTCACGCGCAGGAAGGACGCCGGGGAGCTGTTTTTT.

This clone appeared once. The V gene is TRBV27, the J gene TRBJ2-3; 8 nucleotides match TRBD1. The V gene's germline CDR1 is MNHEY and CDR2 SMNVEV (reference sequence). This CDR3 contains 13 residues. The ends lost 10 bases at V and 2 bases at J; junction bases unmatched: 5. The CDR3 loop is CAIRGRATDTQYF. The DNA for the CDR3 is TGTGCCATCAGGGGGCGCGCCACAGATACGCAGTATTTT.

CDR3 DNA: TGTGCCAGCAGCTCAAGCGGGGGAGGGGTCACCTTC. Translating it yields CASSSSGGGVTF. This sequence joins TRBV7-9 and TRBJ1-2, with D possibly being TRBD1 (5 bases). The V and J ends lost 4 bases and 13 bases respectively, with 16 bases between them. The CDR3 runs 12 residues. CDR1 SEHNR and CDR2 FQNEAQ come from the germline V gene (reference sequence). The complete variable domain, with remaining parts taken from reference TRBV7-9 and TRBJ1-2, reads DTGVSQNPRHKITKRGQNVTFRCDPISEHNRLYWYRQTLGQGPEFLTYFQNEAQLEKSRLLSDRFSAERPKGSFSTLEIQRTEQGDSAMYLCASSSSGGGVTFGSGTRLTVV.